This T cell receptor (beta chain) was sequenced during a study of shared clonotypes between healthy human individuals. Whole-study context: Donors, aged 18 to 49, were a couple of women and three men. Study findings and constraints: Although depth was large, rarefaction showed that sequencing of the sorted subsets was incomplete.

TCRdb's copy holds only in-frame clones and misses some; the assay was immunoSEQ multiplex PCR. The data show approximately 530,000 clones, 90% to 96% seen once. On this clone: Its target is not known.

Germline CDR1 is MNHEY and CDR2 is SVGAGI. The CDR3 is 15 residues long. Trimming cost V 0 bases and J 4 bases, with 12 bases left between them. The TCR originated in a woman in her thirties in good health. The rearrangement uses TRBV6-5 and TRBJ1-2; no clear D gene. Sequencing input: naive CD4+ T cells sorted from blood. Subset: CD45RA+ positively selected. CDR3 sequence: CASSYSIETTYGYTF. CDR3 in DNA: TGTGCCAGCAGTTACTCGATTGAAACAACCTATGGCTACACCTTC.